This TCR beta chain was captured by sequencing in a study of cytomegalovirus exposure and HLA in healthy donors. Study-wide background: Of all 400 or so donors who were genotyped, roughly 81% belonged to the Caucasian-associated ancestry cluster. Findings and caveats of the study: In a later analysis, compared with equally common non-associated chains, HLA-associated beta chains were more expanded. In a later analysis, TCR beta V- and J-gene trimming was associated with a missense DCLRE1C variant.

The V end lost 5 bases, the J end lost 7 bases, and 9 bases lay between the germline ends. Germline V gene sequence: CDR1 SGHTA, CDR2 FQGNSA. The CDR3 is made up of 13 amino acids. The PCR had 60 Vbeta and 13 Jbeta primers. Original handling: In a later analysis, of around 85 million unique beta chains, about 10 million appeared in at least two donors. Method: immunoSEQ multiplex PCR; TCRdb's copy keeps in-frame clones and lacks some. That table is the source of V, J and clone size, and D and trimming were worked out from the DNA. Of over 150,000 clones in the sample, approximately 79% are singletons; the top ten hold about 2.5%. Comment on this clone: Its antigen remains unidentified.

This receptor was obtained from a male donor in good health and CMV-seronegative. V usage is TRBV7-2 and J usage is TRBJ1-6; the D is unclear. Sequenced sample: PBMCs. CDR3 sequence (DNA): TGTGCCAGCAGCCGGCAGAGGAATTCACCCCTCCACTTT. This translates into CASSRQRNSPLHF. Full variable domain (missing parts from reference TRBV7-2 and TRBJ1-6): GAGVSQSPSNKVTEKGKDVELRCDPISGHTALYWYRQSLGQGLEFLIYFQGNSAPDKSGLPSDRFSAERTGGSVSTLTIQRTQQEDSAVYLCASSRQRNSPLHFGNGTRLTVT.